This is a list of T cell receptor beta chains from one sample in a study of CD8+ T cells in alopecia areata. Here immunoSEQ multiplex PCR was the method, and the copy in TCRdb shows in-frame clones only, minus some. The data contain around 300,000 clones, 60% of them singletons. This sample comprised CD4+ T cells sorted from blood, obtained at week 52, from a patient treated with tofacitinib. The receptors shown here come from a human donor with alopecia areata. Both conserved end residues are trimmed from each CDR3. Fields, in order: J gene, D gene, CDR3 length, V gene, clone size, CDR3 protein. D genes are given only for firm matches. For some rows the clone size is stated as once, few or many, or as a class when expanded; others skip it.

>TRBJ2-6|.|14|TRBV7-2|few
ASSLTRSSGANVLT
>TRBJ2-1|TRBD2|12|TRBV14|few
ASNPASGAKGQF
>TRBJ2-7|.|9|TRBV30|.
AWSVLDEQY
>TRBJ2-7|TRBD1|11|TRBV30|few
AWSGGFSYEQY
>TRBJ1-1|.|11|TRBV5-1|.
ASSSTKNTEAF
>TRBJ2-7|.|11|TRBV5-1|few
ASSFAGPYEQY
>TRBJ2-5|TRBD2|13|TRBV5-1|few
ASSTLTGGQETQY
>TRBJ1-2|.|11|TRBV6-5|.
ASSYGDGDGYT
>TRBJ2-5|TRBD2|13|TRBV9|.
ASSVASGRGETQY
>TRBJ1-2|.|9|TRBV29-1|.
SVGGSGGYT
>TRBJ1-1|.|11|TRBV7-9|few
ASSLRDSGEAF
>TRBJ2-5|TRBD2|15|TRBV29-1|few
SVEDWGLAGHQETQY
>TRBJ2-3|TRBD1|15|TRBV6-1|.
ASSKEGTGGRTDTQY
>TRBJ1-1|.|11|TRBV30|.
AWSRQGGTEAF
>TRBJ2-2|TRBD1|15|TRBV4-1|few
ASSQDRDRANTGELF
>TRBJ2-6|.|14|TRBV5-4|once
ASSPDRNSGANVLT
>TRBJ1-2|.|11|TRBV29-1|few
SVDIGGSYGYT
>TRBJ2-7|TRBD2|14|TRBV6-5|.
ASSYGRLAGNGEQY
>TRBJ2-7|.|10|TRBV5-1|.
ASRRGTYEQY
>TRBJ1-3|.|10|TRBV4-1|.
ASRSQGNTIY
>TRBJ1-1|.|13|TRBV10-3|.
AISDNQQMNTEAF
>TRBJ1-4|TRBD1|11|TRBV6-5|.
ATRQGNNEKLF
>TRBJ2-7|.|11|TRBV6-5|.
ASRTSGTYEQY
>TRBJ1-1|.|14|TRBV29-1|few
SVEGSGQSMNTEAF